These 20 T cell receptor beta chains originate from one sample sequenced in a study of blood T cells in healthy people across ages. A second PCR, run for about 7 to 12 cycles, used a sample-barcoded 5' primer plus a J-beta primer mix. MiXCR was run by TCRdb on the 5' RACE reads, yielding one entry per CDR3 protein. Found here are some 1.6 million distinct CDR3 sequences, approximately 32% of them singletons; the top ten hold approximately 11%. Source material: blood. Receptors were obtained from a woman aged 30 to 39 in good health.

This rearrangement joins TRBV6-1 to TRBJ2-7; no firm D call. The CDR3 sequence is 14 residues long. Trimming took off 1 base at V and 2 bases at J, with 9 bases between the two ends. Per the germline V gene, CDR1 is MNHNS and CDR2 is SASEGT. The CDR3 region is CASSEGSYTYEQYF. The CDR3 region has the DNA TGTGCCAGCAGTGAAGGGAGCTATACCTACGAGCAGTACTTC.

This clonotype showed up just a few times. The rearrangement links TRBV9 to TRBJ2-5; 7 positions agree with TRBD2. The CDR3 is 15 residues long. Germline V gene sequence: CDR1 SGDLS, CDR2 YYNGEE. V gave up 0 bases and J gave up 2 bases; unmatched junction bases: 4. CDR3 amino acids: CASSVEAGLQETQYF. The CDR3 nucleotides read TGTGCCAGCAGCGTAGAAGCGGGGTTGCAAGAGACCCAGTACTTC.

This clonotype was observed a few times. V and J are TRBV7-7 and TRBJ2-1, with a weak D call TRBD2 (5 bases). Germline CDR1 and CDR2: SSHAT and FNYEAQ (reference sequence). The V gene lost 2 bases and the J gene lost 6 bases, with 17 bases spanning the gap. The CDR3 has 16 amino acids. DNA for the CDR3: TGTGCCAGCAGCTTAATACAATTACTAGTCCCCAATGAGCAGTTCTTC. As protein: CASSLIQLLVPNEQFF.

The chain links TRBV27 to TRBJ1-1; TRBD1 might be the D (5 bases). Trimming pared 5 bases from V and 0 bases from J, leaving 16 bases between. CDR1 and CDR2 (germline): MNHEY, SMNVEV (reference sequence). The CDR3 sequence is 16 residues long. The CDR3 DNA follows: TGTGCCAGCAGTCCATTTGGGGGACGTTTGAACACTGAAGCTTTCTTT. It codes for CASSPFGGRLNTEAFF.

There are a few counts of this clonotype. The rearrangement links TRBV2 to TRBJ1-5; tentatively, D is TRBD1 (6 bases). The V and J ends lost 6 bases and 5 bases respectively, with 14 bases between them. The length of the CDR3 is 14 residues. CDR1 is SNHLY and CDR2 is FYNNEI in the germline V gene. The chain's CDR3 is CASRKGDTDQPQHF. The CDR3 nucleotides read TGTGCCAGCAGGAAGGGGGACACTGATCAGCCCCAGCATTTT.

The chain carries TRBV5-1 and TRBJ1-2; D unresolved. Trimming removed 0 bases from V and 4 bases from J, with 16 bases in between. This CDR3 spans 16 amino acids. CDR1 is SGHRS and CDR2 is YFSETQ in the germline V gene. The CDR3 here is CASSLVGSMFGYGYTF. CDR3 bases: TGCGCCAGCAGCTTGGTCGGCAGCATGTTTGGCTATGGCTACACCTTC.

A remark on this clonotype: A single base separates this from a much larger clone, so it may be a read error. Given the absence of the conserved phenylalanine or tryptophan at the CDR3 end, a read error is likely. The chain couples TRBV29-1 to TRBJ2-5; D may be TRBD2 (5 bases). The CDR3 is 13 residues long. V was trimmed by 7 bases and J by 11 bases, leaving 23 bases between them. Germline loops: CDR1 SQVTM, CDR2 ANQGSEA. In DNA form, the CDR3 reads TGCAGCGCCCTCCCTCCCGATCTGAGGGAGCAGTACTGC. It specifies CSALPPDLREQYC.

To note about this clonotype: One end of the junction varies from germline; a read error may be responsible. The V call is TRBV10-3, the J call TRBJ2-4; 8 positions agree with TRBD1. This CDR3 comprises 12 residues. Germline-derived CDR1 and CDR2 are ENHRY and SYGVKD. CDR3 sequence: CAIGQGENVQYF. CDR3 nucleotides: TGTGCCATCGGACAGGGAGAAAACGTTCAGTACTTC.

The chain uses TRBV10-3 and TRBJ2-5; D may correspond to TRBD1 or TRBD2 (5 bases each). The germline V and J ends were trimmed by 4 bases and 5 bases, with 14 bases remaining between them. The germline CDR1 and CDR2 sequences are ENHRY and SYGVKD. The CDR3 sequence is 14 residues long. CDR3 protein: CAISGGIRAETQYF. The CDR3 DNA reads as TGTGCCATCAGTGGGGGGATACGTGCGGAGACCCAGTACTTC.

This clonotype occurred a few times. CDR3 coding DNA: TGTGCCAGCAGCGTAGCGGCCAGGGGGCCGTCCTCCTACGAGCAGTACTTC. It specifies CASSVAARGPSSYEQYF. This rearrangement joins TRBV9 to TRBJ2-7; 8 bases agree with TRBD1. The CDR3 sequence is 17 residues long. Trimming removed 0 bases from V and 0 bases from J; junction bases left unmatched: 8. Germline CDR1 SGDLS, CDR2 YYNGEE.

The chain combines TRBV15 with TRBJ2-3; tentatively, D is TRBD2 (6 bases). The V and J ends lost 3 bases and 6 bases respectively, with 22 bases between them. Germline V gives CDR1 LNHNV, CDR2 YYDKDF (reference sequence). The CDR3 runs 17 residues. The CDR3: CATSRETMGRGDDTQYF. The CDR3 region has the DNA TGTGCCACCAGCAGGGAGACTATGGGGCGCGGGGATGATACGCAGTATTTT. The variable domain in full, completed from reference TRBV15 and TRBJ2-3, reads DAMVIQNPRYQVTQFGKPVTLSCSQTLNHNVMYWYQQKSSQAPKLLFHYYDKDFNNEADTPDNFQSRRPNTSFCFLDIRSPGLGDTAMYLCATSRETMGRGDDTQYFGPGTRLTVL.

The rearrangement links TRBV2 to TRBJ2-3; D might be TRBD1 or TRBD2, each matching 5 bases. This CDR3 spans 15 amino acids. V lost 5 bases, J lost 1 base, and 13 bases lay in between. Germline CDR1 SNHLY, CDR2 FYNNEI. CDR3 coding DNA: TGTGCCAGCAGTACCGGGACGCCACGCACAGATACGCAGTATTTT. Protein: CASSTGTPRTDTQYF.

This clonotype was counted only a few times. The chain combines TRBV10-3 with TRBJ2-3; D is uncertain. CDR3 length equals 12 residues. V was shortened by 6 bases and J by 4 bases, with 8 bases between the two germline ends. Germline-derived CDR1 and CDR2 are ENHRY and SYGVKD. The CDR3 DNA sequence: TGTGCCATCAGCGGTCAGTCAGATACGCAGTATTTT. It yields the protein CAISGQSDTQYF.

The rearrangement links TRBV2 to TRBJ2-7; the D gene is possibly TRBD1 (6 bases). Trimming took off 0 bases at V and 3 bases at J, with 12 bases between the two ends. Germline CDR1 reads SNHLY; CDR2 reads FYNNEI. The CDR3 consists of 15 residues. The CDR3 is CASSEAPGGLYEQYF. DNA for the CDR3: TGTGCCAGCAGTGAAGCCCCTGGGGGCCTCTACGAGCAGTACTTC.

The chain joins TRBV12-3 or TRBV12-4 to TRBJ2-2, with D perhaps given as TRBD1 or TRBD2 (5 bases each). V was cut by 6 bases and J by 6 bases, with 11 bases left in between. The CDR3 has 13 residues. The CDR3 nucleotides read TGTGCCAGCAGCCCAGAGGGACCCGGGGAGCTGTTTTTT. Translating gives CASSPEGPGELFF.

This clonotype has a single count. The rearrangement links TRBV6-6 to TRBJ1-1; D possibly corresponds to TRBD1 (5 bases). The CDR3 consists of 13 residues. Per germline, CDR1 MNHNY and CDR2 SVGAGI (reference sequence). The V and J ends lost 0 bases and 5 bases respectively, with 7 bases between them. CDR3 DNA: TGTGCCAGCAGTTACTCAGGGGAGACTGAAGCTTTCTTT. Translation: CASSYSGETEAFF.

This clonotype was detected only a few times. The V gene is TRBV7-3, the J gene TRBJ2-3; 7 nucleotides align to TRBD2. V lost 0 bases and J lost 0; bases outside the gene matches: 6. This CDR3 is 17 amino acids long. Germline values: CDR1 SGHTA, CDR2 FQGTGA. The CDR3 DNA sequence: TGTGCCAGCAGCTTAACTGGGGGGGGGACTAGCACAGATACGCAGTATTTT. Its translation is CASSLTGGGTSTDTQYF.

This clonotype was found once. The CDR3 loop is CASSLIAGNNYGYTF. The CDR3 bases are TGTGCCAGCAGCTTAATAGCGGGAAACAACTATGGCTACACCTTC. This chain links TRBV7-3 with TRBJ1-2; D is ambiguous. V dropped 1 base and J dropped 2 bases, with 11 bases sitting between them. Germline lookup yields CDR1 SGHTA and CDR2 FQGTGA. The length of the CDR3 is 15 residues. Filled out from reference TRBV7-3 and TRBJ1-2, the complete variable domain reads GAGVSQTPSNKVTEKGKYVELRCDPISGHTALYWYRQSLGQGPEFLIYFQGTGAADDSGLPNDRFFAVRPEGSVSTLKIQRTERGDSAVYLCASSLIAGNNYGYTFGSGTRLTVV.

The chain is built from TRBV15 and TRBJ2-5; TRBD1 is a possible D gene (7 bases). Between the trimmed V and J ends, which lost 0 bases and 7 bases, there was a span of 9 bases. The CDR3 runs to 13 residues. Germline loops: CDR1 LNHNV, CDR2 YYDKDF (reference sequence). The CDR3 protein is CATSRDQGGTQYF. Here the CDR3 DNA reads TGTGCCACCAGCAGAGATCAGGGGGGGACCCAGTACTTC.

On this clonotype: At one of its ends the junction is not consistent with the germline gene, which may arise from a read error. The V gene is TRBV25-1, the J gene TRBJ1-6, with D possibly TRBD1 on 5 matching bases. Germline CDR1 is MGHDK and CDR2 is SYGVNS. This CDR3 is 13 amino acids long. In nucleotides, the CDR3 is TGTGCCAGCAGTGAGGGGGATAAGTCACCCCTCCACTTT. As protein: CASSEGDKSPLHF.